Sequencing of this TCR beta chain was carried out in a study of blood T cell repertoires in COVID-19. This CDR3 comprises 16 residues. In germline, CDR1 is SGHRS, CDR2 YFSETQ. V was cut by 2 bases and J by 5 bases, with 19 bases left in between. Sequencing was performed with immunoSEQ multiplex PCR; in TCRdb, only in-frame clones are kept and a portion is missing. The profile covers about 380,000 clones, with 85% appearing a single time and 3.6% taken by the ten largest. This rearrangement joins TRBV5-1 to TRBJ2-5, with a possible D match to TRBD1 (7 bases). The receptor's source is a woman aged 18-29 years with acute or convalescent COVID-19. Sequencing used peripheral blood. The DNA for the CDR3 is TGCGCCAGCAGCTTTCAGGCAGGGGGAGGTTCGGAGACCCAGTACTTC. Translation gives CASSFQAGGGSETQYF.